What follows are 14 T cell receptor beta chains derived from one specimen sequenced in a study of T cells in Graves' hyperthyroidism and ophthalmopathy. RNA transcripts gave rise to amplified TCR beta CDR3 regions. The study used the HTBI primer set for a first-round RT-PCR of the TCR CDR3. TCRdb independently ran MiXCR on the multiplex PCR reads; one entry per CDR3 protein. The sample has hundreds of thousands of distinct CDR3 sequences, about 19% seen once. Sequenced input: blood. The receptors were sampled from a woman in her forties or fifties with Graves' hyperthyroidism that later progressed to Graves' ophthalmopathy.

The V call is TRBV19, the J call TRBJ1-1; D not certain. Trimming pared 3 bases from V and 4 bases from J, leaving 15 bases between. The CDR3 loop spans 15 amino acids. Germline V gives CDR1 LNHDA, CDR2 SQIVND (reference sequence). The CDR3 sequence is CASSMSAVQGTEAFF. CDR3 nucleotides: TGTGCCAGTAGTATGTCCGCAGTCCAAGGCACTGAAGCTTTCTTT. The complete variable domain, with remaining parts taken from reference TRBV19 and TRBJ1-1, reads DGGITQSPKYLFRKEGQNVTLSCEQNLNHDAMYWYRQDPGQGLRLIYYSQIVNDFQKGDIAEGYSVSREKKESFPLTVTSAQKNPTAFYLCASSMSAVQGTEAFFGQGTRLTVV.

The chain joins TRBV5-1 to TRBJ2-1; D is unclear. The CDR3 is made up of 12 amino acids. Germline CDR1 reads SGHRS; CDR2 reads YFSETQ. V was cut by 4 bases and J by 8 bases, with 10 bases left in between. CDR3 region: CASSPQADEQFF. Here the CDR3 DNA reads TGCGCCAGCAGCCCTCAGGCGGATGAGCAGTTCTTC.

This clonotype was recorded many times. The chain joins TRBV6-8 to TRBJ1-5; D uncertain. Germline V gives CDR1 MNHGY, CDR2 SAAAGT. V gave up 0 bases and J gave up 5 bases, with 5 bases separating them. The length of the CDR3 is 13 residues. CDR3 region: CASSYSADQPQHF. CDR3 DNA: TGTGCCAGCAGTTACTCGGCTGATCAGCCCCAGCATTTT.

This chain connects TRBV11-2 to TRBJ1-2; 11 nucleotides align to TRBD1. This CDR3 comprises 15 residues. CDR1 is SGHAT and CDR2 is FQNNGV in the germline V gene. Trimming removed 4 bases from V and 5 bases from J; junction bases left unmatched: 6. CDR3 DNA: TGTGCCAGCAGCTGGGGACAGGGGGGGACTTATGGCTACACCTTC. It yields the protein CASSWGQGGTYGYTF.

The genes are TRBV2 and TRBJ1-1; 7 bases are shared with TRBD1. Trimming at V came to 6 bases and at J to 5 bases, leaving 9 bases not matched to a gene. Germline assignment: CDR1 SNHLY and CDR2 FYNNEI. CDR3 size: 14 residues. The CDR3 DNA reads TGTGCCAGCAGGACGGCCAGGGGGAGGACTGAAGCTTTCTTT. Its protein product is CASRTARGRTEAFF. Based on the CDR3 plus reference TRBV2 and TRBJ1-1, the full variable domain is EPEVTQTPSHQVTQMGQEVILRCVPISNHLYFYWYRQILGQKVEFLVSFYNNEISEKSEIFDDQFSVERPDGSNFTLKIRSTKLEDSAMYFCASRTARGRTEAFFGQGTRLTVV.

The J gene is TRBJ1-1, the V gene TRBV27; D uncertain. The germline CDR1 and CDR2 sequences are MNHEY and SMNVEV (reference sequence). V was clipped by 0 bases and J by 1 base, with 6 bases between them. The CDR3 runs 14 residues. CDR3 sequence reads: CASSLSEGNTEAFF. CDR3 in DNA: TGTGCCAGCAGTTTATCCGAAGGGAACACTGAAGCTTTCTTT.

This clonotype was seen repeatedly, ten times or more. The rearrangement links TRBV2 to TRBJ2-2; D ambiguous. The CDR3 extends over 19 amino acids. The V and J ends lost 2 bases and 3 bases respectively, with 22 bases between them. Germline CDR1 is SNHLY and CDR2 is FYNNEI. The CDR3 DNA reads as TGTGCCAGCAGTGAACCGGACGAAGGTGCCCAATCTTACACCGGGGAGCTGTTTTTT. This translates into CASSEPDEGAQSYTGELFF. The entire variable domain, with the rest obtained from reference TRBV2 and TRBJ2-2, is as follows: EPEVTQTPSHQVTQMGQEVILRCVPISNHLYFYWYRQILGQKVEFLVSFYNNEISEKSEIFDDQFSVERPDGSNFTLKIRSTKLEDSAMYFCASSEPDEGAQSYTGELFFGEGSRLTVL.

This chain connects TRBV19 to TRBJ2-1; D unclear. Germline CDR1 LNHDA, CDR2 SQIVND (reference sequence). The V end lost 4 bases, the J end lost 8 bases, and 21 bases lay between the germline ends. This CDR3 is 16 amino acids long. CDR3 amino acids: CASSTLRESNVDEQFF. Here the CDR3 DNA reads TGTGCCAGTAGTACCCTGCGCGAGAGCAACGTGGATGAGCAGTTCTTC.

V is TRBV6-5 and J is TRBJ2-3; D is perhaps TRBD1 or TRBD2 (5 bases each). Germline V lookup: CDR1 MNHEY, CDR2 SVGAGI. Between the trimmed V and J ends, which lost 2 bases and 4 bases, there was a span of 16 bases. The CDR3 is 16 amino acids. CDR3 in DNA: TGTGCCAGCAGTTACACCCCGGGGCGGGCGGCAGATACGCAGTATTTT. Protein sequence: CASSYTPGRAADTQYF.

The chain combines TRBV7-9 with TRBJ2-1; 8 nucleotides match TRBD1. The V segment lost 5 bases and the J segment 3 bases; nucleotides outside the gene matches: 6. There are 15 residues in the CDR3. Germline CDR1 SEHNR, CDR2 FQNEAQ (reference sequence). The CDR3 loop reads CASSATGEDYNEQFF. CDR3 bases: TGTGCCAGCAGCGCGACAGGGGAGGACTACAATGAGCAGTTCTTC.

J is TRBJ2-7 and V is TRBV20-1, with 8 bases lining up with TRBD2. CDR1 DFQATT and CDR2 SNEGSKA come from the germline V gene (reference sequence). V was clipped by 6 bases and J by 1 base; unmatched bases: 8. The length of the CDR3 is 14 residues. CDR3 nucleotides: TGCAGTGCCCCCAGGGCGGGGGGTTCCTACGAGCAGTACTTC. Amino acids: CSAPRAGGSYEQYF.

This chain uses TRBV29-1 with TRBJ2-1; TRBD2 matches at 8 bases. The germline CDR1 and CDR2 sequences are SQVTM and ANQGSEA. V lost 8 bases to trimming and J lost 6 bases; unmatched junction nucleotides: 9. The CDR3 is made up of 13 amino acids. The CDR3 is CSPYRGGRNEQFF. CDR3 nucleotide sequence: TGCAGCCCCTACCGGGGGGGCCGCAATGAGCAGTTCTTC.

Many counts were recorded for this clonotype. CDR3 residues: CASSFQGPMNTEAFF. In nucleotides, the CDR3 is TGTGCCAGCAGCTTTCAGGGGCCCATGAACACTGAAGCTTTCTTT. This chain connects TRBV7-9 to TRBJ1-1; D might be TRBD1 (6 bases). CDR3 length equals 15 residues. Trimming shortened V by 3 bases and J by 0 bases, and 11 bases separated the two germline ends. Germline lookup yields CDR1 SEHNR and CDR2 FQNEAQ (reference sequence).

The table lists this clonotype with many counts. The chain employs TRBV3-1 and TRBJ2-3, with D unclear. The CDR3 contains 13 residues. Germline CDR1 reads LGHDT; CDR2 reads YNNKEL (reference sequence). V was pared by 2 bases and J by 0 bases, with 3 bases between. The CDR3 DNA is TGTGCCAGCAGCCAACCTAGCACAGATACGCAGTATTTT. It translates to CASSQPSTDTQYF.